Presented here are 18 T cell receptor beta chains from one specimen sequenced in a study of T cells in Graves' hyperthyroidism and ophthalmopathy. TCR beta CDR3 region amplification was performed from RNA transcripts. In the first-round RT-PCR of the TCR CDR3, the HTBI primer set was used. In TCRdb, the multiplex PCR reads were re-called with MiXCR into one record per CDR3 protein. This sample has some 570,000 distinct CDR3 sequences; about 15% occur once, and the top ten carry 17%. Input material: blood. Source of these receptors: a woman in her late teens or twenties with Graves' ophthalmopathy.

The V call is TRBV19, the J call TRBJ2-3; 8 nucleotides line up with TRBD1. Looked up from germline, CDR1 is LNHDA and CDR2 is SQIVND (reference sequence). With 8 bases clipped from V and 4 bases from J, the junction kept 8 bases outside the gene matches. The CDR3 runs to 14 residues. Written as DNA, the CDR3 is TGTGCCAGTCGACATACAGGGGGGCCAGATACGCAGTATTTT. Its translation: CASRHTGGPDTQYF. Complete variable domain (other parts from reference TRBV19 and TRBJ2-3): DGGITQSPKYLFRKEGQNVTLSCEQNLNHDAMYWYRQDPGQGLRLIYYSQIVNDFQKGDIAEGYSVSREKKESFPLTVTSAQKNPTAFYLCASRHTGGPDTQYFGPGTRLTVL.

This clonotype came up a few times. This CDR3 reads CASSFQTRGTEAFF. The CDR3 nucleotides read TGTGCCAGCAGCTTCCAGACCCGGGGCACTGAAGCTTTCTTT. This chain uses TRBV7-2 with TRBJ1-1; D gene ambiguous. Germline V gene lookup returns CDR1 SGHTA and CDR2 FQGNSA. Trimming took 3 bases from V and 4 from J, leaving 12 bases between them. CDR3 length: 14 residues.

This clonotype was picked up one time. V is TRBV4-3 and J is TRBJ2-5, with a weak D call TRBD1 (5 bases). The CDR3 contains 14 residues. Germline CDR1 reads LGHNA; CDR2 reads YSLEER. Trimming removed 0 bases at V and 1 base at J, with 6 bases between. CDR3 DNA sequence: TGCGCCAGCAGCCAAGATACAGGCCAAGAGACCCAGTACTTC. Its translation: CASSQDTGQETQYF.

This rearrangement joins TRBV3-1 to TRBJ1-1, with D possibly being TRBD1 (5 bases). The germline gives CDR1 LGHDT, CDR2 YNNKEL (reference sequence). There are 11 residues in the CDR3. The V end was cut by 4 bases, the J end by 9 bases, with 9 bases between. CDR3 sequence reads: CASSLTGQAFF. For the CDR3, the DNA is TGTGCCAGCAGCCTAACGGGGCAAGCTTTCTTT.

This chain connects TRBV7-9 to TRBJ1-1; no clear D. V was trimmed by 6 bases and J by 5 bases, leaving 13 bases between them. Per germline, CDR1 SEHNR and CDR2 FQNEAQ (reference sequence). The CDR3 has 13 residues. The CDR3 spells CASRREVVTEAFF. The CDR3 DNA follows: TGTGCCAGCAGAAGGGAGGTGGTTACTGAAGCTTTCTTT.

This clonotype was recorded many times. Germline is not matched at one junction end, which may reflect a read error. This chain joins TRBV3-1 and TRBJ2-2; either TRBD1 or TRBD2 may supply D (5 bases each). In germline, CDR1 is LGHDT, CDR2 YNNKEL (reference sequence). This CDR3 has 15 residues. CDR3 amino acids: CASSRLAAEPRDLFF. DNA of the CDR3: TGTGCCAGCAGCCGACTCGCGGCGGAGCCCAGGGACCTGTTTTTT.

The chain uses TRBV27 and TRBJ1-1; tentatively, D is TRBD1 (6 bases). The V gene lost 5 bases and the J gene lost 4 bases, with 17 bases spanning the gap. The CDR3 is 15 amino acids. Germline lookup yields CDR1 MNHEY and CDR2 SMNVEV (reference sequence). This CDR3 is CASSLQGSGITEAFF. The CDR3 bases are TGTGCCAGCAGTCTTCAGGGGTCCGGGATCACTGAAGCTTTCTTT.

Only a few counts were recorded for this clonotype. The CDR3 loop reads CASTRGGGGPNEQFF. CDR3 in DNA: TGTGCCAGCACCAGGGGGGGCGGGGGGCCCAATGAGCAGTTCTTC. The V and J genes are TRBV7-9 and TRBJ2-1; a possible D gene is TRBD2 (8 bases). The germline gives CDR1 SEHNR, CDR2 FQNEAQ (reference sequence). The CDR3 has 15 residues. V lost 7 bases and J lost 6, with 19 bases in between.

This clonotype was detected only a few times. The V call is TRBV6-5, the J call TRBJ1-2; D gene unclear. Germline V CDR1 and CDR2: MNHEY, SVGAGI. Trimming took off 2 bases at V and 0 bases at J, with 10 bases between the two ends. CDR3 length: 15 residues. The CDR3 loop is CASSYLGEPNYGYTF. The CDR3 region has the DNA TGTGCCAGCAGTTACCTCGGAGAACCTAACTATGGCTACACCTTC.

This clonotype was picked up a small number of times. The rearrangement joins TRBV7-8 to TRBJ2-3; TRBD1 matches 8 bases. The ends lost 0 bases at V and 8 bases at J; junction bases unmatched: 7. The CDR3 loop spans 15 amino acids. CDR1 and CDR2 from the germline V gene are SGHVS and FQNEAQ. This chain's CDR3 is CASSLADRESRTQYF. In DNA form, the CDR3 reads TGTGCCAGCAGCTTAGCGGACAGGGAAAGCCGTACGCAGTATTTT.

In its sample, this clonotype was seen many times. The chain carries TRBV28 and TRBJ2-7; D is unclear. This CDR3 has 12 amino acids. The V and J ends lost 4 bases and 7 bases respectively, with 11 bases between them. Germline CDR1 MDHEN, CDR2 SYDVKM. The CDR3 DNA sequence: TGTGCCAGCAGTTCCGAGATGGGTGAGCAGTACTTC. This encodes CASSSEMGEQYF.

This clonotype was seen many times. The V call is TRBV30, the J call TRBJ1-5; D not certain. The germline V gene encodes CDR1 GTSNPN and CDR2 SVGIG (reference sequence). V shed 3 bases and J shed 3 bases, with 12 bases lying between them. This CDR3 contains 14 residues. The CDR3: CAWSPPGLNQPQHF. For the CDR3, the DNA is TGTGCCTGGAGCCCGCCAGGCCTCAATCAGCCCCAGCATTTT.

This clonotype showed up many times. The rearrangement joins TRBV20-1 to TRBJ2-1; D is undetermined. The CDR3 covers 15 residues. Germline V gene sequence: CDR1 DFQATT, CDR2 SNEGSKA (reference sequence). Trimming took off 5 bases at V and 2 bases at J, with 16 bases between the two ends. The CDR3 reads CSARDRRAPYNEQFF. CDR3 DNA: TGCAGTGCTCGCGATAGACGGGCACCCTACAATGAGCAGTTCTTC.

In this sample, this clonotype turned up many times. The chain uses TRBV11-1 and TRBJ2-7; D is undetermined. The CDR3 extends over 13 amino acids. Germline V gene data show CDR1 as SGHAT and CDR2 as FQDESV (reference sequence). The germline V and J ends were trimmed by 3 bases and 4 bases, with 10 bases remaining between them. The CDR3 loop reads CASSFQRLYEQYF. DNA of the CDR3: TGTGCCAGCAGCTTCCAGAGGCTATACGAGCAGTACTTC.

In its sample, this clonotype was seen a few times. The V call is TRBV19, the J call TRBJ2-3; perhaps TRBD2 as D (6 bases). CDR1 LNHDA and CDR2 SQIVND come from the germline V gene (reference sequence). The length of the CDR3 is 15 residues. V gave up 6 bases and J gave up 0 bases, with 13 bases separating them. CDR3 region: CASSGGTVSTDTQYF. CDR3 DNA sequence: TGTGCCAGTAGCGGCGGGACTGTTAGCACAGATACGCAGTATTTT.

The chain uses TRBV29-1 and TRBJ1-2; D call uncertain. The V end lost 7 bases, the J end lost 2 bases, and 14 bases lay between the germline ends. Germline V CDR1 and CDR2: SQVTM, ANQGSEA. This CDR3 comprises 13 residues. CDR3 sequence: CSAEEGPNYGYTF. For the CDR3, the DNA is TGCAGCGCCGAGGAAGGGCCCAACTATGGCTACACCTTC.

In its sample, this clonotype was seen many times. This chain connects TRBV27 to TRBJ2-1; TRBD1 might be the D (6 bases). Germline V gene data show CDR1 as MNHEY and CDR2 as SMNVEV (reference sequence). V gave up 5 bases and J gave up 8 bases, with 13 bases separating them. This CDR3 is 13 amino acids long. CDR3 sequence: CASSPASGDEQFF. CDR3 DNA: TGTGCCAGCAGTCCCGCCTCAGGGGATGAGCAGTTCTTC.

This clonotype was seen repeatedly, ten times or more. The V gene is TRBV30, the J gene TRBJ1-2; tentatively, D is TRBD1 (6 bases). The CDR3 length is 15 residues. Germline CDR1 GTSNPN, CDR2 SVGIG (reference sequence). Trimming shortened V by 5 bases and J by 4 bases, and 20 bases separated the two germline ends. CDR3 protein: CAWGGAPVRSYGYTF. The CDR3 nucleotides read TGTGCCTGGGGGGGGGCCCCCGTTAGGAGCTATGGCTACACCTTC.